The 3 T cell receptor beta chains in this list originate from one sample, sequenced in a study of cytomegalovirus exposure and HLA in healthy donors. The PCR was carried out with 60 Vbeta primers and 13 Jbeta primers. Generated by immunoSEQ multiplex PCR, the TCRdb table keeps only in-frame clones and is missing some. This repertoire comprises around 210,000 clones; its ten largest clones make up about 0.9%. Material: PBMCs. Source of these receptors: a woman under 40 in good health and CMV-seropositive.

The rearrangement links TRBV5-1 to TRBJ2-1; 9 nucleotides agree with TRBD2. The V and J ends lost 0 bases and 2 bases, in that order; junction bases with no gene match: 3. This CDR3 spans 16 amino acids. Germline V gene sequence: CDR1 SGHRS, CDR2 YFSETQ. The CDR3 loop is CASSLVGGGAYNEQFF. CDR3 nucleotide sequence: TGCGCCAGCAGCTTGGTTGGCGGGGGGGCCTACAATGAGCAGTTCTTC.

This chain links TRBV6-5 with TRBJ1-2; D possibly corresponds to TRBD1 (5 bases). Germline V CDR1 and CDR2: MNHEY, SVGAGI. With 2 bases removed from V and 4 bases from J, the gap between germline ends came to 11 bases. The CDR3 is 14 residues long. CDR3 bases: TGTGCCAGCAGTTACCAAAGAACAGGCTATGGCTACACCTTC. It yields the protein CASSYQRTGYGYTF.

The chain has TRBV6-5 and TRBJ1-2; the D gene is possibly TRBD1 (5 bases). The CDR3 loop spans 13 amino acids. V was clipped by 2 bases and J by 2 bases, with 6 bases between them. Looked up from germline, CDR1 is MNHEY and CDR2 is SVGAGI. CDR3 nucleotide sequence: TGTGCCAGCAGTTACCACAGGAACTATGGCTACACCTTC. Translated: CASSYHRNYGYTF.